The 19 T cell receptor beta chains in this list originate from one sample, sequenced in a study of blood T cell repertoires in COVID-19. Measured with immunoSEQ multiplex PCR; TCRdb has only the in-frame clones, and not every one. The table has roughly 59,000 clones, about 81% seen once. The sequenced sample consisted of peripheral blood. The source of these receptors is a man older than 75 with acute or convalescent COVID-19.

This clone has only a few counts. The chain links TRBV19 to TRBJ1-2; TRBD1 aligns across 7 bases. J lost 7 bases, V lost 1 base, and 9 bases had no gene match. CDR1 is LNHDA and CDR2 is SQIVND in the germline V gene (reference sequence). This CDR3 comprises 15 residues. The CDR3 sequence is CASSIAEWTGGGYTF. Here the CDR3 DNA reads TGTGCCAGTAGTATAGCCGAGTGGACAGGAGGTGGCTACACCTTC.

The rearrangement uses TRBV6-5 and TRBJ2-5; TRBD1 is a possible D gene (6 bases). V was cut by 6 bases and J by 5 bases, with 13 bases left in between. The germline gives CDR1 MNHEY, CDR2 SVGAGI. The CDR3 is made up of 13 amino acids. CDR3 amino acids: CASRPQGWETQYF. The DNA of the CDR3 is TGTGCCAGCAGACCACAGGGATGGGAGACCCAGTACTTC.

The V and J genes are TRBV5-1 and TRBJ2-5; 7 bases map to TRBD2. The J segment lost 4 bases and the V segment lost 4 bases, leaving 7 bases of the junction unmatched. The germline CDR1 and CDR2 sequences are SGHRS and YFSETQ. The CDR3 runs 14 residues. The CDR3 is CASSISGAGETQYF. CDR3 DNA sequence: TGCGCCAGCAGCATAAGCGGGGCGGGAGAGACCCAGTACTTC.

This clone has just a few counts. The gene calls are TRBV10-1 and TRBJ2-5, with TRBD2 as a possible D gene (7 bases). Trimming removed 0 bases from V and 4 bases from J, with 24 bases in between. The CDR3 contains 19 residues. The germline V gene encodes CDR1 WNHNN and CDR2 SYGVQD (reference sequence). CDR3 amino acids: CASSESGRAFAGAGETQYF. CDR3 bases: TGCGCCAGCAGTGAGTCAGGGAGGGCGTTTGCGGGGGCCGGAGAGACCCAGTACTTC.

The rearrangement uses TRBV3-1 (or the pseudogene TRBV3-2) and TRBJ2-7; the match to TRBD2 covers 7 bases. The V gene end was trimmed by 4 bases and the J gene end by 2 bases; junction bases not matched to a gene: 2. The CDR3 spans 13 residues. Germline CDR1 is LGHDT and CDR2 is YNNKEL (reference sequence). The CDR3, as DNA: TGTGCCAGCAGCCGGGGAGGGACCTACGAGCAGTACTTC. This encodes CASSRGGTYEQYF.

The chain employs TRBV28 and TRBJ1-1; TRBD1 aligns across 7 bases. V lost 7 bases and J lost 1; bases outside the gene matches: 15. CDR3 length: 17 residues. Germline values: CDR1 MDHEN, CDR2 SYDVKM. The CDR3 sequence: CASTATGRDLGNTEAFF. The DNA for the CDR3 is TGTGCCAGCACCGCGACAGGGAGAGATTTAGGGAACACTGAAGCTTTCTTT. Filled out from reference TRBV28 and TRBJ1-1, the complete variable domain reads DVKVTQSSRYLVKRTGEKVFLECVQDMDHENMFWYRQDPGLGLRLIYFSYDVKMKEKGDIPEGYSVSREKKERFSLILESASTNQTSMYLCASTATGRDLGNTEAFFGQGTRLTVV.

CDR3 in DNA: TGTGCCAGCAGTTCTCGGGGTTCACTTGTCCACGAGCAGTACTTC. The encoded protein is CASSSRGSLVHEQYF. The chain couples TRBV28 to TRBJ2-7; tentatively, D is TRBD2 (5 bases). Germline CDR1 is MDHEN and CDR2 is SYDVKM. V was trimmed by 4 bases and J by 5 bases, leaving 18 bases between them. This CDR3 region has 15 residues. Filled out from reference TRBV28 and TRBJ2-7, the complete variable domain reads DVKVTQSSRYLVKRTGEKVFLECVQDMDHENMFWYRQDPGLGLRLIYFSYDVKMKEKGDIPEGYSVSREKKERFSLILESASTNQTSMYLCASSSRGSLVHEQYFGPGTRLTVT.

The chain combines TRBV29-1 with TRBJ2-1; possibly TRBD2 for D (6 bases). CDR3 length equals 13 residues. Trimming shortened V by 6 bases and J by 5 bases, and 14 bases separated the two germline ends. The germline gives CDR1 SQVTM, CDR2 ANQGSEA. Written as DNA, the CDR3 is TGCAGCGTCGTCACGGGACTTCACAATGAGCAGTTCTTC. Translated: CSVVTGLHNEQFF.

This clone has more than one count but fewer than ten. This chain uses TRBV11-2 with TRBJ1-1; the D is unclear. Trimming shortened V by 0 bases and J by 6 bases, and 17 bases separated the two germline ends. CDR3 length: 16 amino acids. Germline V gene data show CDR1 as SGHAT and CDR2 as FQNNGV. The CDR3 protein is CASSLEGRVLGAEAFF. Here the CDR3 DNA reads TGTGCCAGCAGCTTAGAAGGGAGAGTCCTGGGCGCTGAAGCTTTCTTT.

The chain joins TRBV7-9 to TRBJ1-4, with 9 bases matching TRBD1. This CDR3 is 16 amino acids long. V lost 1 base and J lost 7; bases outside the gene matches: 7. The germline V gene has CDR1 SEHNR and CDR2 FQNEAQ (reference sequence). Here the CDR3 reads CASSLGGTGQGEKLFF. Written as DNA, the CDR3 is TGTGCCAGCAGCTTAGGAGGGACAGGGCAGGGTGAAAAACTGTTTTTT.

V usage is TRBV5-4 and J usage is TRBJ1-2, with unresolved D. The germline V gene encodes CDR1 SGHNT and CDR2 YYREEE (reference sequence). V was shortened by 5 bases and J by 8 bases, with 22 bases between the two germline ends. The CDR3 runs to 15 residues. The CDR3 coding sequence is TGTGCCAGCAGACCTGGAAGGGAGAGATACCAAGGCTACACCTTC. Amino acid sequence: CASRPGRERYQGYTF.

The chain links TRBV7-9 to TRBJ2-7; 14 nucleotides agree with TRBD2. From germline, CDR1 is SEHNR and CDR2 FQNEAQ (reference sequence). The junction had 6 bases not matched to a gene; V was cut back by 4 bases and J by 7 bases. The CDR3 length is 15 residues. CDR3 residues: CASSSTSGRAYEQYF. CDR3 nucleotide sequence: TGTGCCAGCAGCTCGACTAGCGGGAGGGCGTATGAGCAGTACTTC.

The rearrangement links TRBV4-3 to TRBJ2-5; D gene unclear. The CDR3 is 13 amino acids. V was clipped by 1 base and J by 4 bases, with 7 bases between them. Germline V CDR1 and CDR2: LGHNA, YSLEER. The CDR3 DNA reads as TGCGCCAGCAGCCAAGCCCAACTAGAGACCCAGTACTTC. Translation gives CASSQAQLETQYF.

This clone was detected only a few times. This chain joins TRBV19 and TRBJ1-1; D is unresolved. The CDR3 is 13 amino acids. V was trimmed by 5 bases and J by 4 bases, leaving 11 bases between them. Germline values: CDR1 LNHDA, CDR2 SQIVND (reference sequence). In nucleotides, the CDR3 is TGTGCCAGTAGTTGGAGTTCTTTCACTGAAGCTTTCTTT. Protein sequence: CASSWSSFTEAFF.

The J gene is TRBJ1-4, the V gene TRBV5-4; tentatively, D is TRBD1 (6 bases). Trimming pared 6 bases from V and 3 bases from J, leaving 9 bases between. The CDR3 runs 13 residues. Germline assignment: CDR1 SGHNT and CDR2 YYREEE (reference sequence). Written as DNA, the CDR3 is TGTGCCAGCAAGGGGGGGCCTAATGAAAAACTGTTTTTT. Amino acids: CASKGGPNEKLFF. Full variable domain (missing parts from reference TRBV5-4 and TRBJ1-4): ETGVTQSPTHLIKTRGQQVTLRCSSQSGHNTVSWYQQALGQGPQFIFQYYREEENGRGNFPPRFSGLQFPNYSSELNVNALELDDSALYLCASKGGPNEKLFFGSGTQLSVL.

The V gene is TRBV10-3, the J gene TRBJ2-3; unclear D gene. The CDR3 extends over 15 amino acids. Germline assignment: CDR1 ENHRY and CDR2 SYGVKD. Trimming removed 0 bases at V and 1 base at J, with 8 bases between. CDR3 sequence: CAISESNGRTDTQYF. In DNA form, the CDR3 reads TGTGCCATCAGTGAGTCGAATGGCCGCACAGATACGCAGTATTTT.

The chain combines TRBV14 with TRBJ2-3; 13 nucleotides align to TRBD2. The germline V gene has CDR1 SGHDN and CDR2 FVKESK. This CDR3 spans 15 amino acids. With 6 bases clipped from V and 2 bases from J, the junction kept 2 bases outside the gene matches. CDR3 in amino acids: CASRTSGGATDTQYF. The CDR3 nucleotides read TGTGCCAGCAGAACTAGCGGGGGGGCCACAGATACGCAGTATTTT.

CDR3 protein: CASSYPRGHTQYF. CDR3 nucleotide sequence: TGTGCCAGCAGTTACCCACGGGGTCATACGCAGTATTTT. The chain employs TRBV6-5 and TRBJ2-3, with D maybe TRBD2 (5 bases). This CDR3 is built from 13 residues. Germline CDR1 MNHEY, CDR2 SVGAGI. V lost 2 bases and J lost 7, with 10 bases in between.

The gene calls are TRBV3-1 (or the pseudogene TRBV3-2) and TRBJ2-2, with TRBD1 matching over 8 bases. V lost 4 bases, J lost 9 bases, and 10 bases stayed unmatched. CDR1 and CDR2 from the germline V gene are LGHDT and YNNKEL (reference sequence). This CDR3 region has 15 residues. The CDR3 DNA sequence: TGTGCCAGCAGCCCCCGAGGACAGGGTCACCGGGAGCTGTTTTTT. It specifies CASSPRGQGHRELFF.